A selection of T cell receptor beta chains follows, all from one sample in a study of cytomegalovirus exposure and HLA in healthy donors. Some clones are missing from TCRdb's copy, which holds only in-frame ones; the method was immunoSEQ multiplex PCR. The sample carries under 200,000 clones, around four fifths recorded once. Sequencing input: PBMCs. These receptors were taken from a male donor in good health and CMV-seropositive. Each CDR3 is given with its conserved first and last residue. The D gene is left open where the match is weak. The size entry is marked missing in some rows and otherwise reads once, few, many or a size class.

clone size,D gene,J gene,V gene,CDR3 protein,CDR3 DNA
once,TRBD1,TRBJ2-3,TRBV10-2,CASKLGQGLSTDTQYF,TGCGCCAGCAAGCTCGGACAGGGATTGAGCACAGATACGCAGTATTTT
once,-,TRBJ1-3,TRBV7-8,CASSLATGNTIYF,TGTGCCAGCAGCTTAGCCACTGGAAACACCATATATTTT
-,-,TRBJ2-3,TRBV10-3,CAMAGAGTDTQYF,TGTGCCATGGCCGGCGCGGGGACAGATACGCAGTATTTT
-,TRBD2,TRBJ2-2,TRBV4-2,CASSQRLAGGSTNTGELFF,TGTGCCAGCAGCCAACGACTAGCGGGGGGGAGCACGAACACCGGGGAGCTGTTTTTT
-,-,TRBJ2-2,TRBV27,CASRSYLADTGELFF,TGTGCCAGCAGGTCATATTTGGCGGACACCGGGGAGCTGTTTTTT
once,-,TRBJ1-2,TRBV5-4,CASSLGASGREANYGYTF,TGTGCCAGCAGCTTGGGTGCCTCCGGACGGGAGGCTAACTATGGCTACACCTTC
once,-,TRBJ1-5,TRBV19,CASREEGGYNQPQHF,TGTGCCAGTAGAGAGGAGGGAGGGTACAATCAGCCCCAGCATTTT
-,TRBD2,TRBJ2-7,TRBV11-2,CASRDSSGGTSYEQYF,TGTGCCAGCAGGGATTCTAGCGGGGGGACGTCCTACGAGCAGTACTTC
-,-,TRBJ1-1,TRBV20-1,CSAMQEEAFF,TGCAGTGCTATGCAGGAAGAAGCTTTCTTT
-,-,TRBJ1-2,TRBV4-1,CASSQKGRRDTDYTF,TGCGCCAGCAGCCAAAAGGGGCGCCGGGACACCGACTACACCTTC
-,-,TRBJ1-1,TRBV30,CAWSDILTEAFF,TGTGCCTGGAGCGACATTTTAACTGAAGCTTTCTTT
-,-,TRBJ1-1,TRBV19,CASSIYGSEAFF,TGTGCCAGTAGTATATACGGGTCTGAAGCTTTCTTT
-,TRBD2,TRBJ2-3,TRBV6-4,CASSDRGEADTQYF,TGTGCCAGCAGTGATCGGGGGGAGGCAGATACGCAGTATTTT
-,TRBD1,TRBJ1-2,TRBV7-4,CASSFLRSDRVLFVRGYTF,TGTGCCAGCAGCTTCCTGAGGAGCGACAGGGTCCTATTCGTCCGTGGCTACACCTTC
-,TRBD1,TRBJ1-1,TRBV13,CASSSGTGGTEAFF,TGTGCCAGCAGCTCCGGGACAGGGGGCACTGAAGCTTTCTTT